This passage covers 7 T cell receptor beta chains from one sample sequenced in a study of identical twins. MiXCR, run by TCRdb on the 5' RACE reads, gives a single entry per CDR3 protein. The table records approximately 1.8 million distinct CDR3 sequences, about 32% of them present only once. Sequences were obtained from cord blood. Receptors were obtained from a newborn girl in good health.

With regard to this clonotype: No conserved phenylalanine or tryptophan ends this CDR3, so it is likely a read error. The rearrangement uses TRBV4-1 and TRBJ1-1; D remains unclear. Trimming cost V 1 base and J 1 base, with 10 bases left between them. Germline V CDR1 and CDR2: MGHRA, YSYEKL. This CDR3 spans 15 amino acids. CDR3 in amino acids: CASSQVFPRNTEAFS. The CDR3 nucleotides read TGCGCCAGCAGCCAAGTCTTCCCAAGGAACACTGAAGCTTTCTCT.

This rearrangement joins TRBV7-2 to TRBJ2-3, with no clear D. Between the trimmed V and J ends, which lost 1 base and 5 bases, there was a span of 10 bases. The CDR3 covers 14 residues. CDR1 SGHTA and CDR2 FQGNSA come from the germline V gene. The CDR3 DNA sequence: TGTGCCAGCAGCTTAGGATCTGGCATAGATACGCAGTATTTT. Translation gives CASSLGSGIDTQYF.

This chain joins TRBV28 and TRBJ2-3; 8 positions agree with TRBD1. V shed 5 bases, J shed 1 base, and the junction held 5 bases outside the gene matches. Germline CDR1 reads MDHEN; CDR2 reads SYDVKM. The CDR3 is 15 amino acids. The CDR3 bases are TGTGCCAGCAGTGCCCAGACAGGGGGCACAGATACGCAGTATTTT. This codes for CASSAQTGGTDTQYF.

In its sample, this clonotype was seen once. Germline is not matched at one junction end, which may reflect a read error. The chain couples TRBV6-5 to TRBJ2-1, with D possibly TRBD2 on 5 matching bases. The CDR3 loop spans 16 amino acids. In germline, CDR1 is MNHEY, CDR2 SVGAGI. CDR3 sequence: CASSYLAGGSYSEQFF. CDR3 DNA: TGTGCCAGCAGTTATCTGGCTGGCGGGTCCTACAGTGAGCAGTTCTTC.

The rearrangement links TRBV9 to TRBJ2-1; D is perhaps TRBD2 (6 bases). The CDR3 loop spans 13 amino acids. Germline CDR1 reads SGDLS; CDR2 reads YYNGEE. V was cut by 6 bases and J by 5 bases, with 12 bases left in between. This CDR3 reads CASNRDSDNEQFF. The CDR3 DNA sequence: TGTGCCAGCAACCGGGACTCGGACAATGAGCAGTTCTTC.

The CDR3 DNA reads TGTGCCAGCAAAGGAGTCCCTGCACTTGCCGGGGAGCTGTTTTTT. Translated, it gives CASKGVPALAGELFF. The V call is TRBV12-3 or TRBV12-4, the J call TRBJ2-2; D is unclear. The CDR3 loop spans 15 amino acids. Deletions cut 7 bases from V and 6 bases from J, with 18 bases between.

This clonotype was detected only a few times. The chain joins TRBV14 to TRBJ2-7; D is undetermined. The V end lost 0 bases, the J end lost 6 bases, and 12 bases lay between the germline ends. CDR1 is SGHDN and CDR2 is FVKESK in the germline V gene. This CDR3 spans 14 amino acids. The CDR3 protein is CASSQDVASGEQYF. CDR3 in DNA: TGTGCCAGCAGCCAAGATGTTGCATCCGGCGAGCAGTACTTC.